The 16 T cell receptor beta chains presented below share a single source sample, sequenced in a study of cytomegalovirus exposure and HLA in healthy donors. Assay used: immunoSEQ multiplex PCR; TCRdb lists only in-frame clones, some missing. Among roughly 200,000 clones listed, roughly 81% were seen once. The sample was PBMCs. Source of these receptors: a woman aged 25 to 39 in good health and CMV-seronegative.

The chain employs TRBV9 and TRBJ2-2; TRBD1 is a possible D gene (6 bases). The germline gives CDR1 SGDLS, CDR2 YYNGEE. The V gene lost 0 bases and the J gene lost 7 bases, with 13 bases spanning the gap. The length of the CDR3 is 15 residues. Here the CDR3 DNA reads TGTGCCAGCAGCGTAGTGTCAGGGGAAGGCGGGGAGCTGTTTTTT. Protein product: CASSVVSGEGGELFF.

The chain recombines TRBV5-5 with TRBJ1-6, with TRBD1 identical over 7 bases. Trimming removed 0 bases from V and 7 bases from J; junction bases left unmatched: 7. In germline, CDR1 is SGHKS, CDR2 YYEKEE (reference sequence). The CDR3 extends over 16 amino acids. The DNA for the CDR3 is TGTGCCAGCAGCTTGGTACAACAGGACAGGAATTCACCCCTCCACTTT. Its translation is CASSLVQQDRNSPLHF.

CDR3: CASSPGTERNTEAFF. CDR3 DNA sequence: TGCGCCAGCAGCCCGGGGACAGAGCGGAACACTGAAGCTTTCTTT. V gene TRBV5-1 combines with J gene TRBJ1-1; 7 bases fit TRBD1. This CDR3 region has 15 residues. In germline, CDR1 is SGHRS, CDR2 YFSETQ. V was clipped by 4 bases and J by 1 base; unmatched bases: 7.

The chain recombines TRBV28 with TRBJ2-2, with D tentatively TRBD2 (5 bases). Looked up from germline, CDR1 is MDHEN and CDR2 is SYDVKM. Trimming stripped 3 bases from V and 2 bases from J, with 10 bases between. The CDR3 has 15 residues. The chain's CDR3 is CASSLRARNTGELFF. The CDR3 DNA follows: TGTGCCAGCAGTTTGAGGGCGCGAAACACCGGGGAGCTGTTTTTT. Combining the CDR3 with reference TRBV28 and TRBJ2-2 gives the whole variable domain DVKVTQSSRYLVKRTGEKVFLECVQDMDHENMFWYRQDPGLGLRLIYFSYDVKMKEKGDIPEGYSVSREKKERFSLILESASTNQTSMYLCASSLRARNTGELFFGEGSRLTVL.

This clone has a single count. This rearrangement joins TRBV28 to TRBJ1-1; 10 nucleotides align to TRBD1. V lost 6 bases and J lost 4; bases outside the gene matches: 11. The germline V gene has CDR1 MDHEN and CDR2 SYDVKM. The CDR3 extends over 16 amino acids. The CDR3 nucleotides read TGTGCCAGCAGCCCACCGACAGGGGGCCGGATCACTGAAGCTTTCTTT. Its protein product is CASSPPTGGRITEAFF.

The CDR3 DNA follows: TGTGCCAGCGGTGCCGGGACAGGGTCCACTGAAGCTTTCTTT. Its translation: CASGAGTGSTEAFF. V usage is TRBV7-9 and J usage is TRBJ1-1; 9 bases are a match to TRBD1. The V gene's germline CDR1 is SEHNR and CDR2 FQNEAQ (reference sequence). The junction had 8 bases not matched to a gene; V was cut back by 8 bases and J by 4 bases. CDR3 length: 14 residues.

This sequence joins TRBV19 and TRBJ2-2; 10 nucleotides match TRBD2. CDR3 size: 15 residues. J was trimmed by 7 bases and V by 3 bases; bases with no gene match: 5. The germline V gene has CDR1 LNHDA and CDR2 SQIVND (reference sequence). Written as DNA, the CDR3 is TGTGCCAGTAGTATTCTAGCGGGAGATGACGGGGAGCTGTTTTTT. It yields the protein CASSILAGDDGELFF.

This sequence joins TRBV15 and TRBJ1-1; D is ambiguous. This CDR3 region has 12 residues. The V end was cut by 0 bases, the J end by 7 bases, with 6 bases between. Germline V gene data show CDR1 as LNHNV and CDR2 as YYDKDF (reference sequence). The DNA of the CDR3 is TGTGCCACCAGCAGAGATTTTATTGAAGCTTTCTTT. Translated: CATSRDFIEAFF.

V and J are TRBV6-1 and TRBJ1-1; maybe TRBD1 (5 bases). V lost 2 bases, J lost 4 bases, and 17 bases lay in between. The CDR3 has 16 amino acids. CDR1 is MNHNS, CDR2 SASEGT, per germline. The CDR3 reads CASSEYLIGGSTEAFF. For the CDR3, the DNA is TGTGCCAGCAGTGAATATCTTATCGGGGGAAGCACTGAAGCTTTCTTT.

The chain recombines TRBV6-5 with TRBJ2-7; TRBD2 matches at 12 bases. The ends lost 7 bases at V and 5 bases at J; junction bases unmatched: 9. Germline CDR1 is MNHEY and CDR2 is SVGAGI. CDR3 size: 15 residues. The CDR3 coding sequence is TGTGCCAGCAAAACCCTAGCGGGAGGGCCCCACGAGCAGTACTTC. Amino acid sequence: CASKTLAGGPHEQYF.

The chain joins TRBV2 to TRBJ2-7, with 9 bases that match TRBD1. From germline, CDR1 is SNHLY and CDR2 FYNNEI. The V gene end was trimmed by 4 bases and the J gene end by 5 bases; junction bases not matched to a gene: 9. The CDR3 loop spans 15 amino acids. As DNA, the CDR3 is TGTGCCAGCAGTGCCGACAGGGGGAGAGAAAACGAGCAGTACTTC. Protein sequence: CASSADRGRENEQYF.

The rearrangement links TRBV4-1 to TRBJ1-1, with TRBD1 matching over 7 bases. V lost 0 bases, J lost 5 bases, and 12 bases stayed unmatched. This CDR3 region has 17 residues. Germline V gene sequence: CDR1 MGHRA, CDR2 YSYEKL. The DNA of the CDR3 is TGCGCCAGCAGCCAAGATCTCGAGGGGGCGAGTAGAACTGAAGCTTTCTTT. It encodes CASSQDLEGASRTEAFF.

In this sample, this clone turned up a few times. The gene calls are TRBV19 and TRBJ2-7; 12 bases fit TRBD2. The CDR3 runs to 16 residues. Looked up from germline, CDR1 is LNHDA and CDR2 is SQIVND (reference sequence). V lost 9 bases, J lost 7 bases, and 16 bases stayed unmatched. The CDR3 loop is CASTKLAGGPLREQYF. CDR3 bases: TGTGCCAGCACTAAGCTAGCGGGAGGGCCATTGAGGGAGCAGTACTTC. The variable domain in full, with the rest retrieved from reference TRBV19 and TRBJ2-7, is DGGITQSPKYLFRKEGQNVTLSCEQNLNHDAMYWYRQDPGQGLRLIYYSQIVNDFQKGDIAEGYSVSREKKESFPLTVTSAQKNPTAFYLCASTKLAGGPLREQYFGPGTRLTVT.

The genes are TRBV19 and TRBJ2-1; 7 nucleotides align to TRBD2. Trimming took 4 bases from V and 5 from J; bases not matched to a gene: 11. This CDR3 has 16 amino acids. The V gene's germline CDR1 is LNHDA and CDR2 SQIVND (reference sequence). The CDR3 sequence: CASSNRAELAHNEQFF. For the CDR3, the DNA is TGTGCCAGTAGTAACCGGGCAGAACTAGCGCACAATGAGCAGTTCTTC.

The rearrangement uses TRBV6-5 and TRBJ1-5, with TRBD1 matching 9 bases. Looked up from germline, CDR1 is MNHEY and CDR2 is SVGAGI. J was trimmed by 7 bases and V by 6 bases; bases with no gene match: 10. CDR3 length: 15 amino acids. The CDR3 loop is CASRRTRTGDQPQHF. DNA for the CDR3: TGTGCCAGCAGGCGGACTCGGACAGGGGACCAGCCCCAGCATTTT.

The chain joins TRBV2 to TRBJ2-4; 9 bases match TRBD2. V lost 8 bases to trimming and J lost 7 bases; unmatched junction nucleotides: 3. The CDR3 is made up of 12 amino acids. From germline, CDR1 is SNHLY and CDR2 FYNNEI. This CDR3 reads CASGLASNIQYF. CDR3 DNA: TGTGCCAGCGGACTAGCGAGTAACATTCAGTACTTC.